One and the same sample provided the 32 T cell receptor beta chains below, sequenced in a study of cytomegalovirus exposure and HLA in healthy donors. PCR primers comprised 60 Vbeta and 13 Jbeta primers. Sequencing used immunoSEQ multiplex PCR; TCRdb keeps in-frame clones, though not all of them. The data show approximately 120,000 clones, with more than 65% seen just once and roughly an eighth held by the top ten. What was sequenced was PBMCs. These receptors were obtained from a woman in her sixties or seventies in good health and CMV-seropositive.

The chain is built from TRBV21-1 and TRBJ2-7; TRBD1 is the table's D call and was not checked against the DNA. TRBV21-1 is described as a pseudogene. This CDR3 comprises 16 residues. The CDR3 region has the DNA TGTGCCAGCAGCAAAGCCACAGGGGGCGAGTCCTACGAGCAGTACTTC. This translates into CASSKATGGESYEQYF.

J is TRBJ1-5 and V is TRBV11-2; D call uncertain. Germline values: CDR1 SGHAT, CDR2 FQNNGV. The CDR3 spans 12 residues. V lost 4 bases and J 3 bases, leaving 4 bases between the germline ends. The CDR3 sequence is CASSSNNQPQHF. The CDR3 region has the DNA TGTGCCAGCAGCTCTAACAATCAGCCCCAGCATTTT.

This sequence joins TRBV28 and TRBJ2-7, with 7 bases aligning to TRBD2. The CDR3 consists of 14 residues. The trim removed 5 bases at V and 3 bases at J, leaving 7 bases unmatched. Germline values: CDR1 MDHEN, CDR2 SYDVKM. CDR3 sequence reads: CASSGGGKVYEQYF. CDR3 nucleotides: TGTGCCAGCAGTGGGGGAGGGAAAGTCTACGAGCAGTACTTC.

This chain's CDR3 is CASSWGGGENQPQHF. CDR3 DNA: TGCGCCAGCAGCTGGGGTGGGGGCGAAAATCAGCCCCAGCATTTT. V gene TRBV5-1 combines with J gene TRBJ1-5; D may be TRBD1 (6 bases). Trimming took off 3 bases at V and 4 bases at J, with 14 bases between the two ends. Germline V gives CDR1 SGHRS, CDR2 YFSETQ. The CDR3 has 15 residues.

The chain employs TRBV27 and TRBJ2-3, with 11 bases aligning to TRBD2. The CDR3 loop spans 16 amino acids. From germline, CDR1 is MNHEY and CDR2 SMNVEV (reference sequence). Germline trimming cut 3 bases from V and 4 bases from J; bases unmatched to any gene: 6. The CDR3 nucleotides read TGTGCCAGCAGTTTTATTAGCGGGAGGGCCCCAGATACGCAGTATTTT. Protein product: CASSFISGRAPDTQYF.

This clone was seen a single time. The chain carries TRBV29-1 and TRBJ1-3; D is uncertain. This CDR3 has 14 amino acids. CDR1 is SQVTM, CDR2 ANQGSEA, per germline. V lost 8 bases and J 0 bases, leaving 14 bases between the germline ends. The CDR3: CSPSERSSGNTIYF. Here the CDR3 DNA reads TGCAGCCCCAGTGAAAGAAGCTCTGGAAACACCATATATTTT.

J is TRBJ1-3 and V is TRBV19; D gene ambiguous. The germline V gene encodes CDR1 LNHDA and CDR2 SQIVND (reference sequence). The CDR3 contains 15 residues. V was clipped by 8 bases and J by 0 bases, with 14 bases between them. The chain's CDR3 is CASHPGGVSGNTIYF. DNA of the CDR3: TGTGCCAGTCACCCCGGCGGGGTCTCTGGAAACACCATATATTTT.

The CDR3 protein is CASSQQDRRGSEQYF. In nucleotides, the CDR3 is TGCGCCAGCAGCCAACAGGACAGGAGGGGTTCCGAGCAGTACTTC. The rearrangement uses TRBV4-3 and TRBJ2-7; perhaps TRBD1 as D (7 bases). V gave up 2 bases and J gave up 6 bases, with 17 bases separating them. CDR1 LGHNA and CDR2 YSLEER come from the germline V gene. CDR3 length: 15 amino acids.

This clone was picked up a small number of times. The chain couples TRBV28 to TRBJ2-1; 10 nucleotides agree with TRBD2. The germline V gene encodes CDR1 MDHEN and CDR2 SYDVKM. The CDR3 totals 20 residues. Trimming at V came to 4 bases and at J to 4 bases, leaving 19 bases not matched to a gene. The CDR3: CASSSRPGLALGAVYNEQFF. The CDR3 DNA reads TGTGCCAGCAGTTCTCGTCCGGGACTAGCGTTGGGGGCAGTTTACAATGAGCAGTTCTTC. Full variable domain (outside the CDR3, taken from reference TRBV28 and TRBJ2-1): DVKVTQSSRYLVKRTGEKVFLECVQDMDHENMFWYRQDPGLGLRLIYFSYDVKMKEKGDIPEGYSVSREKKERFSLILESASTNQTSMYLCASSSRPGLALGAVYNEQFFGPGTRLTVL.

The chain has TRBV19 and TRBJ2-2; TRBD2 is a possible D gene (6 bases). V was shortened by 5 bases and J by 2 bases, with 12 bases between the two germline ends. The CDR3 contains 15 residues. Germline V gene sequence: CDR1 LNHDA, CDR2 SQIVND (reference sequence). This chain's CDR3 is CASSEEGVNTGELFF. CDR3 in DNA: TGTGCCAGTAGTGAGGAGGGAGTCAACACCGGGGAGCTGTTTTTT.

The gene calls are TRBV6-1 and TRBJ1-1, with 8 bases fitting TRBD1. CDR3 size: 13 residues. The V segment lost 3 bases and the J segment 6 bases; nucleotides outside the gene matches: 3. Per germline, CDR1 MNHNS and CDR2 SASEGT. As DNA, the CDR3 is TGTGCCAGCAGTGACAGGGGGCTCTCTGAAGCTTTCTTT. It encodes CASSDRGLSEAFF.

The V call is TRBV6-5, the J call TRBJ2-7; 10 positions match TRBD2. J lost 2 bases, V lost 6 bases, and 4 bases had no gene match. In germline, CDR1 is MNHEY, CDR2 SVGAGI. The CDR3 totals 14 residues. The CDR3 DNA is TGTGCCAGCAGGCTGACTAGCGGGCCCTACGAGCAGTACTTC. It specifies CASRLTSGPYEQYF.

The V and J genes are TRBV4-3 and TRBJ1-3, with TRBD1 matching over 9 bases. The CDR3 consists of 15 residues. CDR1 is LGHNA, CDR2 YSLEER, per germline. Germline trimming cut 4 bases from V and 4 bases from J; bases unmatched to any gene: 5. The CDR3 region is CASSRTGVSGNTIYF. Written as DNA, the CDR3 is TGCGCCAGCAGCCGGACAGGGGTCTCGGGAAACACCATATATTTT.

The chain links TRBV29-1 to TRBJ2-7; unclear D gene. CDR1 and CDR2 from the germline V gene are SQVTM and ANQGSEA. The CDR3 is 15 amino acids. V lost 4 bases and J lost 7, with 23 bases in between. The DNA of the CDR3 is TGCAGCGTTGGTAGATGGCAGGAAAACCTACGGGAGCAGTACTTC. It yields the protein CSVGRWQENLREQYF.

This clone was recorded once. This rearrangement joins TRBV21-1 to TRBJ1-2; the listed D gene, TRBD1, was not tested against the DNA. TRBV21-1 is deemed a pseudogene. CDR3 size: 14 residues. In DNA form, the CDR3 reads TGTGCCAGCACCTCGCCGACAGGGTACTATGGCTACACCTTC. The encoded protein is CASTSPTGYYGYTF.

V usage is TRBV6-5 and J usage is TRBJ2-7; D perhaps matches TRBD1 (5 bases). The CDR3 has 15 residues. The V gene's germline CDR1 is MNHEY and CDR2 SVGAGI. V was trimmed by 6 bases and J by 1 base, leaving 16 bases between them. The CDR3 reads CASSPTRQTSYEQYF. CDR3 coding DNA: TGTGCCAGCAGCCCAACAAGACAGACTTCCTACGAGCAGTACTTC.

Only a few counts were recorded for this clone. The chain employs TRBV7-8 and TRBJ2-7; 8 bases match TRBD1. J was trimmed by 7 bases and V by 5 bases; bases with no gene match: 10. Germline V CDR1 and CDR2: SGHVS, FQNEAQ. The CDR3 covers 14 residues. The CDR3 is CASSRRGQENEQYF. Written as DNA, the CDR3 is TGTGCCAGCAGCCGAAGGGGACAGGAGAATGAGCAGTACTTC.

The chain carries TRBV28 and TRBJ1-2; 10 nucleotides agree with TRBD1. Trimming cost V 3 bases and J 3 bases; bases outside gene matches: 4. There are 15 residues in the CDR3. Germline loops: CDR1 MDHEN, CDR2 SYDVKM. CDR3 DNA: TGTGCCAGCAGTTTGACAGGGGGCGCGGACTATGGCTACACCTTC. This codes for CASSLTGGADYGYTF.

V gene TRBV9 combines with J gene TRBJ2-1; 7 nucleotides agree with TRBD2. The CDR3 is 12 amino acids. From germline, CDR1 is SGDLS and CDR2 YYNGEE. After removal of 5 bases from V and 6 bases from J, the junction contained 2 bases not matched to a gene. For the CDR3, the DNA is TGTGCCAGCAGTGGGAGGGCCAATGAGCAGTTCTTC. Its protein product is CASSGRANEQFF.

This sequence joins TRBV18 and TRBJ1-2; possible D gene TRBD1, 6 bases. V lost 6 bases and J lost 5, with 10 bases in between. This CDR3 contains 12 residues. In germline, CDR1 is KGHSH, CDR2 LQKENI. CDR3 residues: CASSPGEYGYTF. The CDR3 DNA follows: TGTGCCAGCTCCCCAGGGGAGTATGGCTACACCTTC.

The rearrangement links TRBV6-5 to TRBJ2-7; 7 bases fit TRBD1. Germline trimming cut 6 bases from V and 6 bases from J; bases unmatched to any gene: 11. The germline CDR1 and CDR2 sequences are MNHEY and SVGAGI. The CDR3 contains 14 residues. CDR3 bases: TGTGCCAGCAGCCCACCCCTCAGGGGGAGCGAGCAGTACTTC. Translating it yields CASSPPLRGSEQYF.

The rearrangement joins TRBV11-2 to TRBJ1-6; D perhaps matches TRBD1 (6 bases). This CDR3 comprises 19 residues. V lost 1 base and J lost 0, with 16 bases in between. From germline, CDR1 is SGHAT and CDR2 FQNNGV. CDR3 DNA: TGTGCCAGCAGCTTAGTGCACAGGGAGGGGGACTCCTATAATTCACCCCTCCACTTT. Translated: CASSLVHREGDSYNSPLHF.

The chain uses TRBV19 and TRBJ1-2; TRBD1 agrees at 8 bases. Germline CDR1 reads LNHDA; CDR2 reads SQIVND (reference sequence). V lost 9 bases, J lost 0 bases, and 6 bases stayed unmatched. The CDR3 loop spans 14 amino acids. This chain's CDR3 is CASHQGATNYGYTF. DNA of the CDR3: TGTGCCAGCCACCAGGGGGCAACTAACTATGGCTACACCTTC.

CDR3 protein: CASSQLAGAYEQYF. The CDR3 coding sequence is TGCGCCAGCAGCCAACTAGCGGGAGCCTACGAGCAGTACTTC. The rearrangement links TRBV4-3 to TRBJ2-7, with 10 bases that match TRBD2. The CDR3 runs to 14 residues. V was clipped by 2 bases and J by 2 bases; unmatched bases: 0. The V gene's germline CDR1 is LGHNA and CDR2 YSLEER.

This chain links TRBV27 with TRBJ2-7; 8 nucleotides match TRBD2. There are 14 residues in the CDR3. The V and J ends lost 1 base and 6 bases, in that order; junction bases with no gene match: 5. CDR1 and CDR2 (germline): MNHEY, SMNVEV (reference sequence). CDR3 amino acids: CASSLLAGSGEQYF. Here the CDR3 DNA reads TGTGCCAGCAGTTTATTAGCGGGATCCGGCGAGCAGTACTTC.

This clone was seen just once. The chain uses TRBV27 and TRBJ2-3, with D uncertain. The CDR3 loop spans 17 amino acids. Germline values: CDR1 MNHEY, CDR2 SMNVEV (reference sequence). The ends were cut back, 0 bases at V and 2 bases at J, with 15 bases in the middle. In DNA, the CDR3 is TGTGCCAGCAGTTTATCATTCCGGTATCACTTCACAGATACGCAGTATTTT. Protein product: CASSLSFRYHFTDTQYF.

The chain couples TRBV6-5 to TRBJ2-7, with D tentatively TRBD1 (5 bases). There are 13 residues in the CDR3. Trimming removed 5 bases at V and 5 bases at J, with 13 bases between. The germline V gene has CDR1 MNHEY and CDR2 SVGAGI. CDR3 sequence (DNA): TGTGCCAGCAGTACTCAGGGATGGAACGAGCAGTACTTC. It yields the protein CASSTQGWNEQYF.

The gene calls are TRBV4-3 and TRBJ2-2, with TRBD1 identical over 10 bases. The length of the CDR3 is 17 residues. Germline values: CDR1 LGHNA, CDR2 YSLEER. The V gene end was trimmed by 3 bases and the J gene end by 3 bases; junction bases not matched to a gene: 7. The CDR3 spells CASSQTPGQGYTGELFF. The DNA of the CDR3 is TGCGCCAGCAGCCAGACACCGGGACAGGGGTACACCGGGGAGCTGTTTTTT.

The genes are TRBV30 and TRBJ2-3; TRBD2 is a possible D gene (6 bases). This CDR3 has 14 residues. The germline V gene encodes CDR1 GTSNPN and CDR2 SVGIG (reference sequence). V lost 4 bases, J lost 1 base, and 12 bases lay in between. CDR3 amino acids: CAWNTGAGTDTQYF. The DNA for the CDR3 is TGTGCCTGGAATACGGGAGCTGGCACAGATACGCAGTATTTT.

J is TRBJ2-1 and V is TRBV7-9, with D perhaps TRBD1 (6 bases). The germline V gene has CDR1 SEHNR and CDR2 FQNEAQ (reference sequence). V dropped 1 base and J dropped 0 bases, with 10 bases sitting between them. This CDR3 is built from 16 residues. The CDR3 reads CASSLGQGSSYNEQFF. CDR3 DNA: TGTGCCAGCAGCTTAGGTCAGGGGAGCTCCTACAATGAGCAGTTCTTC. Combining the CDR3 with reference TRBV7-9 and TRBJ2-1 gives the whole variable domain DTGVSQNPRHKITKRGQNVTFRCDPISEHNRLYWYRQTLGQGPEFLTYFQNEAQLEKSRLLSDRFSAERPKGSFSTLEIQRTEQGDSAMYLCASSLGQGSSYNEQFFGPGTRLTVL.

There are a few counts of this clone. The chain couples TRBV9 to TRBJ2-2; TRBD1 matches 8 bases. Germline V gene lookup returns CDR1 SGDLS and CDR2 YYNGEE. The V and J ends lost 7 bases and 0 bases, in that order; junction bases with no gene match: 5. The CDR3 spans 15 residues. The CDR3 region is CASARGQANTGELFF. The CDR3 nucleotides are TGTGCCAGCGCCCGGGGACAGGCGAACACCGGGGAGCTGTTTTTT.

The J gene is TRBJ2-7, the V gene TRBV29-1; a weak D match, TRBD1 (6 bases). Trimming pared 0 bases from V and 7 bases from J, leaving 19 bases between. Germline lookup yields CDR1 SQVTM and CDR2 ANQGSEA. The CDR3 sequence is 15 residues long. The CDR3 sequence is CSVEDQQGFRGEQYF. CDR3 DNA sequence: TGCAGCGTTGAAGATCAGCAGGGTTTTAGGGGGGAGCAGTACTTC.